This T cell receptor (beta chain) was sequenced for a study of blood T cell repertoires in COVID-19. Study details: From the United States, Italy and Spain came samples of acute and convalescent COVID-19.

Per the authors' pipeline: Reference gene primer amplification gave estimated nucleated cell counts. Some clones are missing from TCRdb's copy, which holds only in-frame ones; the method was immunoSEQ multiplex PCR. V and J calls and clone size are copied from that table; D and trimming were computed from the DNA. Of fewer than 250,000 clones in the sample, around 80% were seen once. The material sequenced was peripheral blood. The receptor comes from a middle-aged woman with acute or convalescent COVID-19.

CDR3 sequence: CASSYSHSGRGYEQYF. The CDR3 DNA reads TGTGCCAGCAGTTACTCTCATAGCGGGAGAGGGTACGAGCAGTACTTC. The chain couples TRBV6-5 to TRBJ2-7; 9 positions match TRBD2. Germline CDR1 is MNHEY and CDR2 is SVGAGI. Trimming at V came to 0 bases and at J to 4 bases, leaving 7 bases not matched to a gene. The CDR3 has 16 amino acids.